A single T cell receptor beta chain is shown here with its context. Its antigen is currently unknown. The data were obtained in a study of early T cells in non-severe SARS-CoV-2 infection. J gave up 5 bases and V 4 bases, and 3 bases lay outside the gene matches. The CDR3 has 13 residues. Germline V CDR1 and CDR2: PRHDT, FYEKMQ (reference sequence). TCRdb reprocessed the 5' RACE reads via MiXCR and lists one record per CDR3 protein. Altogether 70,000 to 85,000 distinct CDR3 sequences are present, about 13% being singletons, with the ten largest covering around 6%. Regarding the study as a whole: Comparison of clonotypes with VDJdb favored anti-spike CD8 responses while missing private and CD4 specificities.

The TCR comes from an adult who was a healthcare worker with PCR-confirmed SARS-CoV-2 infection or an uninfected control (not recorded which). The chain carries TRBV13 and TRBJ2-5; 8 bases align to TRBD1. The material sequenced was whole blood. The CDR3 loop is CASSWTGPETQYF. CDR3 bases: TGTGCCAGCAGCTGGACAGGGCCGGAGACCCAGTACTTC.